Described below is a single T cell receptor beta chain sequence and its context. Antigen: not known. Treatment indicated: 10-day PBMC culture with coronavirus spike peptide pools or control peptides (ViraFEST assay). Under the ViraFEST approach, antigen-specific T cells were expanded with peptide pools and TCRs subsequently sequenced. This entry is derived from a study of vaccination and CD4 T cells after COVID-19. Whole-study context: Median time from second vaccine dose to sampling was roughly 65 days (14 to 241).

Notes on the study in general: Convalescent patients displayed a median roughly 90% of reactive clones emerging only post-vaccination.

Trimming took off 0 bases at V and 4 bases at J, with 10 bases between the two ends. Germline V CDR1 and CDR2: SEHNR, FQNEAQ (reference sequence). This CDR3 contains 14 residues. The study sequenced cultured CD4+ T cell DNA using the Oncomine TCR Beta short-read assay. TCRdb re-called the PCR reads with MiXCR, one entry per CDR3 protein. The sample lists around 20,000 distinct CDR3 sequences, roughly two fifths occurring once. The chain links TRBV7-9 to TRBJ2-7, with a weak D call TRBD1 (6 bases). The sequenced sample was CD4+ T cells from blood, cultured in vitro. This clonotype was obtained from a human donor who had recovered from COVID-19. This CDR3 reads CASSLAGGVYEQYF. The CDR3 DNA sequence: TGTGCCAGCAGCTTAGCAGGGGGAGTTTACGAGCAGTACTTC.